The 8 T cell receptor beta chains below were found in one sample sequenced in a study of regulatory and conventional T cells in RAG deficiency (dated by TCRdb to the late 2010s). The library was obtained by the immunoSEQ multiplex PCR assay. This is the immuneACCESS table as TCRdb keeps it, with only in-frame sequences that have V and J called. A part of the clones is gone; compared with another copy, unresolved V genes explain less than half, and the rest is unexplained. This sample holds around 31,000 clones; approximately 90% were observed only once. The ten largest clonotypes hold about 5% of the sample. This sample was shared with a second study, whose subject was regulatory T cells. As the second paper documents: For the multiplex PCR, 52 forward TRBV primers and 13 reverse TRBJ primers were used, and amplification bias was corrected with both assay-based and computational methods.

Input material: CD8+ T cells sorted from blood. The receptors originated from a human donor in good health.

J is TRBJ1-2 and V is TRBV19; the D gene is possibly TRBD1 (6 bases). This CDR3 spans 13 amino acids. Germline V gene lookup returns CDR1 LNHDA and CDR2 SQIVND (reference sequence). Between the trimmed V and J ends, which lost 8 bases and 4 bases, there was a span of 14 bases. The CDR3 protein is CASGLQGSYGYTF. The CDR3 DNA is TGTGCCAGTGGATTGCAGGGGTCCTATGGCTACACCTTC.

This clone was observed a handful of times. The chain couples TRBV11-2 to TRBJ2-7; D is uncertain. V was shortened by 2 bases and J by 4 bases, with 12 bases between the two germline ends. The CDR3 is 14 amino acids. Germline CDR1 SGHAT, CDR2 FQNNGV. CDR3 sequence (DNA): TGTGCCAGCAGCTTATTTAGGGTCGAATACGAGCAGTACTTC. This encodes CASSLFRVEYEQYF.

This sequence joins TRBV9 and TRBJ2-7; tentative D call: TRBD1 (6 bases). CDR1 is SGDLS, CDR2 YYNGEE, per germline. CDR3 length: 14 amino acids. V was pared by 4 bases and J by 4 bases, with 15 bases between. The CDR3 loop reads CASSMGTTGYEQYF. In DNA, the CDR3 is TGTGCCAGCAGCATGGGGACAACCGGATACGAGCAGTACTTC.

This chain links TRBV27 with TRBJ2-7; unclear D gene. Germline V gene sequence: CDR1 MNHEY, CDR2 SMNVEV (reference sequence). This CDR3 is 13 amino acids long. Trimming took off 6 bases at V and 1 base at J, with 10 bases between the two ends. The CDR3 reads CASRGPESYEQYF. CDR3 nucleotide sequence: TGTGCCAGCAGAGGGCCCGAATCCTACGAGCAGTACTTC.

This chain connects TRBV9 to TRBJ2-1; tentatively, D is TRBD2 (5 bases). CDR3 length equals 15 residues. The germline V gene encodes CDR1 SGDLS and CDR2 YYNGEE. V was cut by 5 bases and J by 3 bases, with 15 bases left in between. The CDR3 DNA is TGTGCCAGCAGTCTTCACGGGGAGTACTACAATGAGCAGTTCTTC. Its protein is CASSLHGEYYNEQFF.

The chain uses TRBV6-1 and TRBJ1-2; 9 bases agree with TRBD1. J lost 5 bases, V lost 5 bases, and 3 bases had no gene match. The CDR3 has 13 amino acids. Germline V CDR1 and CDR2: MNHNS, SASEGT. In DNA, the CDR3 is TGTGCCAGCAGTTTAGGGACAGGGTATGGCTACACCTTC. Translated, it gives CASSLGTGYGYTF.

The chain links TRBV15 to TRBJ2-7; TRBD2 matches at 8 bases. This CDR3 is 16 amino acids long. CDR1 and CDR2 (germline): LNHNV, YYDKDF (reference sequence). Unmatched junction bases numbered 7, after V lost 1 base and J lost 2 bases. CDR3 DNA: TGTGCCACCAGCAGAGGGTCCGGGGGGGGACCCTACGAGCAGTACTTC. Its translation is CATSRGSGGGPYEQYF. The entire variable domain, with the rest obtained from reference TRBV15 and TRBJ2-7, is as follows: DAMVIQNPRYQVTQFGKPVTLSCSQTLNHNVMYWYQQKSSQAPKLLFHYYDKDFNNEADTPDNFQSRRPNTSFCFLDIRSPGLGDTAMYLCATSRGSGGGPYEQYFGPGTRLTVT.

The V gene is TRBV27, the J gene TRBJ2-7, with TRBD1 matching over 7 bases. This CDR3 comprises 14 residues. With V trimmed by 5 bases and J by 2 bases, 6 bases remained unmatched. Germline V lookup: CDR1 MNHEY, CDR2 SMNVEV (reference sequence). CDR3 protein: CASSRTGAAYEQYF. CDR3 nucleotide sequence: TGTGCCAGCAGTCGAACAGGGGCCGCCTACGAGCAGTACTTC.